The clone carrying this TCR beta chain turned up a few times. These data are taken from a study of blood T cell repertoires in COVID-19. The wider study: From T cells, B-cell-depleted T cells, or PBMCs came the material, which was cDNA or gDNA.

Here immunoSEQ multiplex PCR was the method, and the copy in TCRdb shows in-frame clones only, minus some. The data contain approximately 190,000 clones, less than 90% of them seen just once; the ten biggest clones take up less than 20%. Looked up from germline, CDR1 is SGHTA and CDR2 is FQGNSA. V dropped 6 bases and J dropped 2 bases, with 16 bases sitting between them. This CDR3 is built from 15 residues. What was sequenced was peripheral blood. This sequence originates from a human donor in a cohort sampled during active COVID-19. The chain couples TRBV7-2 to TRBJ2-5; perhaps TRBD2 as D (6 bases). The CDR3 region is CASRHPGTVQETQYF. The CDR3, as DNA: TGTGCCAGCAGACACCCCGGGACTGTACAAGAGACCCAGTACTTC.